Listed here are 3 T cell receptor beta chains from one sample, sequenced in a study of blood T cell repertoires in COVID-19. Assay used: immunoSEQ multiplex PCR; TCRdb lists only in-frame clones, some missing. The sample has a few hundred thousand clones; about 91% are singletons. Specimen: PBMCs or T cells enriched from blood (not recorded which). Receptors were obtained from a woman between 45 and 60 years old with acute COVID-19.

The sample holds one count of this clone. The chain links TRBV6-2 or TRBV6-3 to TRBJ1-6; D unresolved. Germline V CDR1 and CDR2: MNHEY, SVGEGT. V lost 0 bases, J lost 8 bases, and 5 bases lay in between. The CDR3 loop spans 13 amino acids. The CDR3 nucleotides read TGTGCCAGCAGTTACTCCGGGGATTCACCCCTCCACTTT. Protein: CASSYSGDSPLHF.

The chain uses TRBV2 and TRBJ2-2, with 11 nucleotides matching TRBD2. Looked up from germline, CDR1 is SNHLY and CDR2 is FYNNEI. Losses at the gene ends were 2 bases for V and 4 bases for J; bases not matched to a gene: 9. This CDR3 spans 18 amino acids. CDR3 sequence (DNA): TGTGCCAGCAGTGAACAGGTAGCGGGAGGGCCTGTCACCGGGGAGCTGTTTTTT. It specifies CASSEQVAGGPVTGELFF.

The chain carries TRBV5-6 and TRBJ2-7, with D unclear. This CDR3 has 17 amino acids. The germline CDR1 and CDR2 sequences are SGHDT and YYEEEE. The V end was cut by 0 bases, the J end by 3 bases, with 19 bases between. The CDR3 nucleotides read TGTGCCAGCAGCTTGGCACGAGCGAGTTATAGGTACTACGAGCAGTACTTC. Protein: CASSLARASYRYYEQYF. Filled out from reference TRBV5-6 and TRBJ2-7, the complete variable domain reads DAGVTQSPTHLIKTRGQQVTLRCSPKSGHDTVSWYQQALGQGPQFIFQYYEEEERQRGNFPDRFSGHQFPNYSSELNVNALLLGDSALYLCASSLARASYRYYEQYFGPGTRLTVT.